This record looks at one T cell receptor (beta chain) sequence and its context. No antigen is known for it. Trimming stripped 2 bases from V and 1 base from J, with 19 bases between. CDR1 and CDR2 from the germline V gene are MNHEY and SVGEGT. This CDR3 has 18 residues. This sample is drawn from a study of T cell repertoires in cytomegalovirus infection. Looking at the study overall: Matching HLA type and CMV infection were both indicated by public TCR beta signatures.

Study observations and caveats: Cumulative public TCR beta family frequency identified CMV carriers with the relevant HLA.

Using its own MiXCR run on the reads, TCRdb lists one record per CDR3 protein. The data show 250,000 to 300,000 distinct CDR3 sequences, roughly 9% seen once. The sample comprised PBMCs. The rearrangement uses TRBV6-2 or TRBV6-3 and TRBJ2-3; D possibly corresponds to TRBD2 (6 bases). This clonotype was obtained from a human donor in good health (CMV status not recorded). Some clones in this sample may be carry-over from other donors' samples. CDR3 region: CASSYPLGRRARTDTQYF. CDR3 nucleotide sequence: TGTGCCAGCAGTTACCCGCTGGGGAGGCGGGCTCGCACAGATACGCAGTATTTT.